These T cell receptor beta chains were read from a single sample in a study of blood T cell repertoires in COVID-19. Clones were sequenced by immunoSEQ multiplex PCR, and TCRdb holds only the in-frame ones, with some missing. Counted here are around 250,000 clones, 90% occurring once; the ten biggest clones make up 2.1%. Specimen: peripheral blood. These receptors originate from an older woman with COVID-19, enrolled during active disease. The CDR3 runs from the conserved cysteine through the conserved F or W. A D gene is named only where the DNA matches it firmly. Size values are once, few and many counts, or a class for expanded clones, and some rows have none.

D gene	V gene	J gene	clone size	CDR3 protein	CDR3 DNA
NA	TRBV2	TRBJ1-1	NA	CASSERRSNTEAFF	TGTGCCAGCAGTGAACGGCGGAGTAACACTGAAGCTTTCTTT
NA	TRBV3-1/TRBV3-2	TRBJ1-1	NA	CASSQEVVAGPPEAFF	TGTGCCAGCAGCCAAGAGGTGGTAGCGGGGCCACCTGAAGCTTTCTTT
NA	TRBV15	TRBJ2-2	NA	CATRQGNTGELFF	TGTGCCACCAGACAGGGCAACACCGGGGAGCTGTTTTTT
NA	TRBV27	TRBJ1-4	NA	CASSKKRQIPNEKLFF	TGTGCCAGCAGTAAAAAACGCCAGATACCGAATGAAAAACTGTTTTTT
NA	TRBV19	TRBJ1-2	NA	CASSIEGNYGYTF	TGTGCCAGTAGTATTGAGGGCAACTATGGCTACACCTTC
NA	TRBV7-9	TRBJ1-6	NA	CASSFRDNSYNSPLHF	TGTGCCAGCAGCTTCCGGGACAACTCCTATAATTCACCCCTCCACTTT
NA	TRBV19	TRBJ2-1	NA	CASSLAGAYEQFF	TGTGCCAGTAGCCTGGCGGGGGCCTATGAGCAGTTCTTC
TRBD1	TRBV4-1	TRBJ1-1	once	CASSHLPGQGTEAFF	TGCGCCAGCAGCCACCTTCCGGGACAGGGTACTGAAGCTTTCTTT
TRBD1	TRBV7-3	TRBJ1-2	NA	CASSLNGGTVYGYTF	TGTGCCAGCAGCCTCAACGGCGGGACAGTCTATGGCTACACCTTC
NA	TRBV6-5	TRBJ1-6	NA	CASSYGSELPLHF	TGTGCCAGCAGTTATGGCAGCGAGTTACCCCTCCACTTT
TRBD1	TRBV5-1	TRBJ2-5	NA	CASSLARQGAKTQYF	TGCGCCAGCAGCTTGGCGAGACAGGGGGCGAAGACCCAGTACTTC
TRBD1	TRBV6-6	TRBJ1-1	NA	CASDRANTEAFF	TGTGCCAGCGACAGGGCAAACACTGAAGCTTTCTTT
NA	TRBV5-1	TRBJ1-4	NA	CASSPWDYIATNEKLFF	TGCGCCAGCAGCCCGTGGGACTACATTGCAACTAATGAAAAACTGTTTTTT
TRBD1	TRBV4-3	TRBJ1-3	once	CASSQDLPPTGRNTIYF	TGCGCCAGCAGCCAAGATCTACCCCCGACAGGGCGGAACACCATATATTTT
TRBD1	TRBV6-5	TRBJ1-1	NA	CASSQGQGGGTEAFF	TGTGCCAGCAGTCAGGGACAGGGTGGTGGTACTGAAGCTTTCTTT
NA	TRBV5-6	TRBJ1-6	NA	CASSPGLTPNSPLHF	TGTGCCAGCAGCCCAGGACTCACTCCAAATTCACCCCTCCACTTT
NA	TRBV9	TRBJ1-1	NA	CASARPGGAATEAFF	TGTGCCAGCGCTAGGCCTGGGGGGGCGGCCACTGAAGCTTTCTTT
TRBD1	TRBV6-2/TRBV6-3	TRBJ1-2	NA	CASSYAGQGAGYTF	TGTGCCAGCAGTTATGCGGGACAGGGTGCCGGCTACACCTTC
NA	TRBV4-1	TRBJ1-5	NA	CASSPSSGVGSNQPQHF	TGCGCCAGCAGCCCTAGTAGCGGGGTGGGAAGCAATCAGCCCCAGCATTTT
NA	TRBV19	TRBJ1-3	NA	CASSRSGSGNTIYF	TGTGCCAGCTCCCGGTCGGGCTCTGGAAACACCATATATTTT
TRBD1	TRBV19	TRBJ1-2	NA	CASSNRGRIGYTF	TGTGCCAGTAGTAACAGGGGGCGCATAGGCTACACCTTC
NA	TRBV27	TRBJ1-6	once	CASSYRERNSPLHF	TGTGCCAGCAGTTACCGGGAGAGGAATTCACCCCTCCACTTT